The present T cell receptor (beta chain) was sequenced within a study of blood T cell repertoires in COVID-19. Background on the study: Donors in the United States, Italy and Spain gave samples during acute or convalescent COVID-19. Sample material is recorded as cDNA or gDNA derived from T cells, B-cell-depleted T cells, or PBMCs.

Authors' processing steps: Using reference gene primer amplification, nucleated cell counts were estimated. The data were produced by immunoSEQ multiplex PCR, yet TCRdb's version contains in-frame clones alone and is incomplete. V and J calls plus clone size are reproduced from that table; the DNA served to infer D and trimming. This table holds about 70,000 clones, about 80% found once. Germline CDR1 reads MNHNS; CDR2 reads SASEGT. This CDR3 is 16 amino acids long. V lost 5 bases and J 2 bases, leaving 16 bases between the germline ends. This sequence was found in a man aged 65-85 years who had recovered from COVID-19. The chain couples TRBV6-1 to TRBJ2-1; D is perhaps TRBD1 or TRBD2 (5 bases each). What was sequenced was peripheral blood. CDR3 amino acids: CASSKGVPRAYNEQFF. For the CDR3, the DNA is TGTGCCAGCAGTAAAGGGGTACCGAGGGCCTACAATGAGCAGTTCTTC.